What follows describes a single T cell receptor (beta chain). Its antigen is unknown. The CDR3 length is 15 residues. V gave up 3 bases and J gave up 8 bases; unmatched junction bases: 9. Germline values: CDR1 GTSNPN, CDR2 SVGIG (reference sequence). The data were obtained in a study of graft-versus-host responses after intestinal transplantation. Study conclusions and caveats: Individuals who had graft-donor T cell macrochimerism had allografts that showed high graft-versus-host to host-versus-graft clonal ratios. GvH clones surfaced in recipient marrow, some emerging earlier in ileum or blood.

TCRdb's table, derived via immunoSEQ multiplex PCR, lists solely in-frame clones and lacks some. The table has tens of thousands of clones, 88% seen once. This rearrangement joins TRBV30 to TRBJ1-6, with TRBD1 matching over 8 bases. This sequence was found in a human donor who was the organ donor for an intestinal transplant. The sequencing here drew on unstimulated CD4+ T cells sorted from spleen or lymph node cells, taken before transplant. CDR3 coding DNA: TGTGCCTGGAGGCAGGGGAGGACAGGGCATTCACCCCTCCACTTT. The encoded protein is CAWRQGRTGHSPLHF.